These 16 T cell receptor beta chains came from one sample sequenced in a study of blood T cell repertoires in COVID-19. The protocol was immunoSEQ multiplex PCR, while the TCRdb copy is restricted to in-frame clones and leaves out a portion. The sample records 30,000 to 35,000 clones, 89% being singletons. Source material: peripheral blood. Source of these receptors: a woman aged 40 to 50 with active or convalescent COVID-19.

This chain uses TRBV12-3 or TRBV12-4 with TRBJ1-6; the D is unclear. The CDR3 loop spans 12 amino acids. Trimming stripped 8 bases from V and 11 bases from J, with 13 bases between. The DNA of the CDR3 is TGTGCCAGCGGGAGGTCCAGTGCACCCCTCCACTTT. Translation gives CASGRSSAPLHF.

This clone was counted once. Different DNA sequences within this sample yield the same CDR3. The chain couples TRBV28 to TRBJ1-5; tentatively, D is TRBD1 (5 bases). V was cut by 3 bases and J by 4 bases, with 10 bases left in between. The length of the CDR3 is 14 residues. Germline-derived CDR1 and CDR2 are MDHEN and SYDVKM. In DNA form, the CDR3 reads TGTGCCAGCAGTTTTAGGGGCCGTAATCAGCCCCAGCATTTT. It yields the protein CASSFRGRNQPQHF.

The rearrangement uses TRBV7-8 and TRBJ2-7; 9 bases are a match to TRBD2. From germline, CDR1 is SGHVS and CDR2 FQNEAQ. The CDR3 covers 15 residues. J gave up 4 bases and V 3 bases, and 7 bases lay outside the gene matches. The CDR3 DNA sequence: TGTGCCAGCAGCTTTAGCGGGAGTAGTTTGTACGAGCAGTACTTC. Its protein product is CASSFSGSSLYEQYF.

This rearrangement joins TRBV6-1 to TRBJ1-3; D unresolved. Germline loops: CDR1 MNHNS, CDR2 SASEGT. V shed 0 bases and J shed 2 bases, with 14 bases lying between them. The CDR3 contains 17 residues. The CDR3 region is CASSEALRASPGNTIYF. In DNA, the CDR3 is TGTGCCAGCAGTGAAGCGCTGCGGGCCTCCCCTGGAAACACCATATATTTT.

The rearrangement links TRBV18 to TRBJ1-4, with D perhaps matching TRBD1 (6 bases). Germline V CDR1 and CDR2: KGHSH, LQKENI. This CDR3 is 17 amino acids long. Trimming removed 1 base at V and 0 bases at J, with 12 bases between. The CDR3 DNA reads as TGTGCCAGCTCACCACGGCAGACAGGTTCAACTAATGAAAAACTGTTTTTT. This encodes CASSPRQTGSTNEKLFF.

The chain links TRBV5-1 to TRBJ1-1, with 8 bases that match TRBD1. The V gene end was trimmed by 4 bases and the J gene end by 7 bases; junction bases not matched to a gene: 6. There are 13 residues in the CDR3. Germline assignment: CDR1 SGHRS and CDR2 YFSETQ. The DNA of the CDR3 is TGCGCCAGCAGCGTCAGGGGGCCGTTTGAAGCTTTCTTT. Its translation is CASSVRGPFEAFF.

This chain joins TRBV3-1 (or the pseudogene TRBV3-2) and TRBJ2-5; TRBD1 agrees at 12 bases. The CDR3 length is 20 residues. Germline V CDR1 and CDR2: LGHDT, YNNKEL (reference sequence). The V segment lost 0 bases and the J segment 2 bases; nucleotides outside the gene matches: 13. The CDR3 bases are TGTGCCAGCAGCCAAGAGAGCGCCCAGGAGGGACAGGGGGCACAAGAGACCCAGTACTTC. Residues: CASSQESAQEGQGAQETQYF.

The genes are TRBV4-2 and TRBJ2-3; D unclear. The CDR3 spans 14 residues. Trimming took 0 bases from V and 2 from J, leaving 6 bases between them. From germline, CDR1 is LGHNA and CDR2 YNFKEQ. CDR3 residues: CASSQDPNTDTQYF. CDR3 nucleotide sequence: TGTGCCAGCAGCCAAGATCCCAACACAGATACGCAGTATTTT.

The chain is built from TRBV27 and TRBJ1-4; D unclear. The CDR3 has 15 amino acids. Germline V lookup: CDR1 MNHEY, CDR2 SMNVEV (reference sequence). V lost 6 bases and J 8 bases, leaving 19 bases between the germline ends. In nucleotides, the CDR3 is TGTGCCAGCAGCCCTTCGCGGGCCGGGTGGGAAAAACTGTTTTTT. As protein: CASSPSRAGWEKLFF.

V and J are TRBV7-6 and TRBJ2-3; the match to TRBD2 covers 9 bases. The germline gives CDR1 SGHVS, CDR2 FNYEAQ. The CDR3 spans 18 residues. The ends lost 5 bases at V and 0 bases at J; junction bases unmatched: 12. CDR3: CASSPGVGGGVSTDTQYF. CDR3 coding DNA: TGTGCCAGCAGCCCCGGGGTCGGCGGGGGGGTAAGCACAGATACGCAGTATTTT. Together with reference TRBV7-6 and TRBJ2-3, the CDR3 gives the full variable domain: GAGVSQSPRYKVTKRGQDVALRCDPISGHVSLYWYRQALGQGPEFLTYFNYEAQQDKSGLPNDRFSAERPEGSISTLTIQRTEQRDSAMYRCASSPGVGGGVSTDTQYFGPGTRLTVL.

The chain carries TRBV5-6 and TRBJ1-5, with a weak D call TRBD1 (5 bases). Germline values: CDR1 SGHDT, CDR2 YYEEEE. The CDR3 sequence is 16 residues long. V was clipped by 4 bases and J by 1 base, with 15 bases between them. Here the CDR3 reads CASSRMTVRSNQPQHF. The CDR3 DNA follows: TGTGCCAGCAGCAGAATGACAGTTAGGAGCAATCAGCCCCAGCATTTT.

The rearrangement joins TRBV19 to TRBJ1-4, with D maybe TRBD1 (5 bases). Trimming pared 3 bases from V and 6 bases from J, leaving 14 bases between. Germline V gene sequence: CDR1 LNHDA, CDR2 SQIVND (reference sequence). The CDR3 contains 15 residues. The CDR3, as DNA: TGTGCCAGTAGTATCCCGTCGGGGGGAGATGAAAAACTGTTTTTT. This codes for CASSIPSGGDEKLFF.

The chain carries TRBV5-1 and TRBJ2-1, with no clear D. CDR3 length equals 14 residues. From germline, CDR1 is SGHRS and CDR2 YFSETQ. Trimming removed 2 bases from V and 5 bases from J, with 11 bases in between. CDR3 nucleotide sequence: TGCGCCAGCAGCTTCGGTATTCCGAACAATGAGCAGTTCTTC. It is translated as CASSFGIPNNEQFF.

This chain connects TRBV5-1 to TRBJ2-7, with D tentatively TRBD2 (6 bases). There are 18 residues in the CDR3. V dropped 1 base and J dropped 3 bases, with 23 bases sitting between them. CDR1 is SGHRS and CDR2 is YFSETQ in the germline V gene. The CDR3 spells CASSLRISGDGRNYEQYF. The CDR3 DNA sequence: TGCGCCAGCAGCTTGCGGATATCGGGGGACGGGAGAAACTACGAGCAGTACTTC.

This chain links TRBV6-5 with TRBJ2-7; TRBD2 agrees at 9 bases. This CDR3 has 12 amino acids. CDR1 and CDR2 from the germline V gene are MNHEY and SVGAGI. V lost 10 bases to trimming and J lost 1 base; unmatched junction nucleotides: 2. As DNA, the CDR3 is TGTGCCACGCGGGGGGGTTCCTACGAGCAGTACTTC. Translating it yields CATRGGSYEQYF.

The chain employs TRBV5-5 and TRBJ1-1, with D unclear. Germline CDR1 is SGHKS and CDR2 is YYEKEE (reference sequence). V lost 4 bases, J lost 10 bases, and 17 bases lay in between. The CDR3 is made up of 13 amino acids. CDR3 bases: TGTGCCAGCAGCCTCTCGGTTGAGGGATCAGCTTTCTTT. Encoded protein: CASSLSVEGSAFF.